This T cell receptor (beta chain) appears in the sequencing data of a study of glioma-infiltrating T cells after dendritic cell vaccination. Study-level findings and limits: Patients with more pretreatment TILs had longer time to progression and survival.

Time point: after dendritic cell vaccination, including at tumor progression/relapse. No glioblastoma patient carried an isocitrate dehydrogenase mutation. Worth noting for this clone: The antigen is undetermined.

Primers: 60 V beta forward and 13 J beta reverse. Only in-frame clones appear in the TCRdb table, and some are missing; sequencing was by immunoSEQ multiplex PCR. The sample contains fewer than 75,000 clones, more than 70% of which appear only once. Germline assignment: CDR1 SQVTM and CDR2 ANQGSEA. This CDR3 has 14 amino acids. Trimming stripped 0 bases from V and 4 bases from J, with 12 bases between. V and J are TRBV29-1 and TRBJ1-2, with a possible D match to TRBD1 (6 bases). Sequenced material: blood, taken after dendritic cell vaccination. This TCR was sampled from a human donor with glioblastoma. The chain's CDR3 is CSVEDRGASYGYTF. The DNA of the CDR3 is TGCAGCGTTGAAGACAGGGGCGCCTCCTATGGCTACACCTTC.